This entry concerns a single T cell receptor (beta chain). This clonotype was detected a few times. Its antigen remains undetermined. It has no much larger one-base neighbor in the sample; base qualities were not kept. This sample is part of a study of blood T cells in healthy people across ages (dated by TCRdb to between 2014 and 2016). Broadly, across the study: Template switching captured roughly one uniquely barcoded TCR beta cDNA molecule per two T cells in model experiments. The study measured age-related changes in TCR beta repertoire diversity using deep sequencing normalized with unique cDNA molecular identifiers. Four age groups were formed from the donors: young (average approximately 15 years), middle-aged (around 40), aged (over 55) and long-lived (more than 75). To avoid experimental bias, donors of different ages were randomly spread across the sequencing lanes. Using the same blood draw, the study looked at two additional independent replicas of 1 million unique cDNA reads for two donors, one aged 18 to 30 and the other aged 80 or older. The investigation overall reported the following: Bulk unsorted PBMC profiling prevented conclusive comparison of naive and antigen-experienced compartments. Compared with the aged group, the long-lived group had more naive CD4+ T cells, fewer expanded clones and increased TCR diversity, a pattern suggesting age selection. The CMV infection status of donors was not known, potentially confounding age-related changes in expanded clonotypes. Total diversity estimates from one million sequenced T cells were considered lower bounds and underestimates. There was a strong correlation between observed TCR beta diversity and the percentage of naive T cells measured by flow cytometry. As age increased, observed TCR beta diversity per million T cells dropped in a roughly linear way, and a significant reduction was already evident by age 40.

The method was 5' RACE. These reads were obtained on an Illumina HiSeq 2500. A second PCR of roughly 7 to 11 cycles was performed with a sample-barcoded 5' primer and a J-beta primer mix. Each TCR beta cDNA molecule received a unique molecular identifier from a template-switch 5' adaptor carrying 12 random nucleotides. Each sample yielded at least 3 million CDR3-containing paired-end reads. The Mint cDNA synthesis kit, primed by a TRBC-specific oligonucleotide, was used to synthesize first-strand cDNA from all RNA. Following uracil-DNA glycosylase treatment, all cDNA underwent a first 18-cycle PCR with the universal primers M1SS and BC2_uni_R. In the source study's methods: Normalization of each sample was performed by random selection of 1 million high-quality reads, each carrying a distinct molecular identifier. Instead of being binned into consensus sequences, reads with shared molecular identifiers were discarded. MiTCR, set to a Q25 quality threshold and the strictest error-elimination algorithm, was used for CDR3 identification, clonotype clustering and error correction. A nonparametric unseen species model using Euler transformation provided a lower-bound estimate of total TCR beta diversity. The public reads were run again by TCRdb, first through fastp at Q25 and then through MiXCR, and only productive beta chains were kept. Every entry covers one CDR3 protein and lists the most common genes and DNA from its rows. Clone size and V and J calls follow TCRdb, not the original study. This sample comprises hundreds of thousands of distinct CDR3 sequences, around 21% of them detected only once. Of the sample, roughly 3.9% is held by the ten largest clones.

CDR1 SGHRS and CDR2 YFSETQ were looked up in the germline V gene. The CDR3, cysteine through phenylalanine, is 16 amino acids long. The kept DNA is CDR3 alone, 48 bases in frame from the first base. The donors were some 36 Caucasian individuals from Russia, aged roughly 6 to 100 years, who were systemically healthy. Each donor gave ten milliliters of peripheral blood, drawn into EDTA-treated Vacutainer tubes. Ficoll-Paque density-gradient centrifugation was used to isolate PBMCs, with at least 6.5 million per sample. Trizol reagent was used to extract total RNA from the PBMCs, yielding at least 5 micrograms per sample. For every donor, flow cytometry on a PBMC aliquot measured the percentage of naive CD45RAhigh/CD27high T cells.

The V gene is TRBV5-1 and the J gene is TRBJ2-5, with the D gene call left open. The end of the DNA is better explained by TRBJ2-1, so the J call may be wrong. The receptor comes from a man in his sixties or seventies in good health. The material sequenced was blood. CDR3 sequence: CASSLNSLGVYNEQFF. The nucleotides are TGCGCCAGCAGCTTGAACTCCCTCGGAGTTTACAATGAGCAGTTCTTC.